A selection of T cell receptor beta chains follows, all from one sample in a study of blood T cell repertoires in COVID-19. This table comes from immunoSEQ multiplex PCR, and its TCRdb copy is limited to in-frame clones, with some not included. The table includes about 150,000 clones, around 87% detected once. The material sequenced was peripheral blood. The receptors stem from a woman in her thirties or forties with acute or convalescent COVID-19. Each CDR3 is given with its conserved first and last residue. D genes are given only for firm matches.

TRBD1	TRBV28	TRBJ1-3	TGTGCCAGCAGTTTAACGGGGACAGGGGGAAACACCATATATTTT	CASSLTGTGGNTIYF
TRBD1	TRBV5-1	TRBJ1-5	TGCGCCAGCAGCCCGGGACAGACTAGCAATCAGCCCCAGCATTTT	CASSPGQTSNQPQHF
TRBD2	TRBV10-3	TRBJ2-7	TGTGCCATCAGTGAGGGACTAGCCAGCTACGAGCAGTACTTC	CAISEGLASYEQYF
.	TRBV27	TRBJ1-1	TGTGCCAGCAGTTATGATATAACTCTTGCTGAAGCTTTCTTT	CASSYDITLAEAFF
TRBD2	TRBV15	TRBJ2-3	TGTGCCACCAGCAGAGGTGGACTAGCTAGCACAGATACGCAGTATTTT	CATSRGGLASTDTQYF
.	TRBV20-1	TRBJ2-7	TGCAGTGCTAGACTAGCCCACGAGCAGTACTTC	CSARLAHEQYF
TRBD1	TRBV18	TRBJ1-5	TGTGCCAGCTCACCCGGGACAGGACCTAGCAATCAGCCCCAGCATTTT	CASSPGTGPSNQPQHF
TRBD1	TRBV29-1	TRBJ1-5	TGCAGCGTTAGCCTCGGGACAGGGAATCAGCCCCAGCATTTT	CSVSLGTGNQPQHF
.	TRBV18	TRBJ2-7	TGTGCCAGCTCAAGTGAGGTCTACGAGCAGTACTTC	CASSSEVYEQYF
.	TRBV9	TRBJ2-1	TGTGCCAGCAGCGCCCGGACGGGATACAATGAGCAGTTCTTC	CASSARTGYNEQFF
.	TRBV30	TRBJ1-2	TGTGCCTGGAGTGTACACAGCTATGGCTACACCTTC	CAWSVHSYGYTF